This TCR beta chain was sequenced for a study of cytomegalovirus exposure and HLA in healthy donors. Study findings and constraints: For TCR beta chains, V- and J-gene trimming was later linked to a missense DCLRE1C variant. A later analysis linked roughly 17,000 TCR beta sequences to HLA alleles at 0.05 false discovery rate. As was reported, the classifier diagnosed cytomegalovirus status with high specificity and sensitivity.

Comment on this clone: Antigen: not known.

V dropped 6 bases and J dropped 3 bases, with 11 bases sitting between them. The CDR3 runs 13 residues. From germline, CDR1 is MNHEY and CDR2 SMNVEV (reference sequence). The PCR ran on 60 Vbeta and 13 Jbeta primers. TCRdb's copy holds only in-frame clones and misses some; the assay was immunoSEQ multiplex PCR. The sample lists roughly 200,000 clones, approximately 85% occurring once. The J gene is TRBJ1-2, the V gene TRBV27; D gene unclear. The source of this sequence is a girl aged 10 to 17 in good health and CMV-seropositive. Sequencing was performed on PBMCs. The CDR3 loop reads CASRGGVYYGYTF. The CDR3 region has the DNA TGTGCCAGCAGGGGAGGAGTCTACTATGGCTACACCTTC.